This T cell receptor beta chain comes out of a study of blood T cells in healthy people across ages (dated by TCRdb to 2014 to 2015). Regarding the complete study: In model experiments, roughly one uniquely barcoded TCR beta cDNA molecule per two T cells was captured by template switching. Donors were grouped into four age groups: young (average roughly 16 years), middle-aged (roughly 38), aged (approximately 58) and long-lived (approximately 75). To avoid experimental bias, donors of different ages were distributed randomly across sequencing lanes. Using the same blood draw, the study looked at two additional independent replicas of 1 million unique cDNA reads for two donors, one aged 18 to 30 and the other aged 80 or older. To track age-related changes in TCR beta repertoire diversity, the study relied on deep sequencing normalized with unique cDNA molecular identifiers.

What the research found in general, with its limitations: The percentage of naive T cells measured by flow cytometry correlated strongly with observed TCR beta diversity. Compared with the aged group, the long-lived group had more naive CD4+ T cells, fewer expanded clones and increased TCR diversity, a pattern suggesting age selection. Because profiling used bulk unsorted PBMCs, naive and antigen-experienced compartments could not be compared conclusively. Estimates of total diversity from one million sequenced T cells were regarded as lower bounds and underestimates. The CMV infection status of donors was not known, potentially confounding age-related changes in expanded clonotypes. Observed TCR beta diversity per million T cells fell roughly linearly with age, and a significant reduction was already apparent by age roughly 41.

Libraries were built with 5' RACE. TCRdb names Illumina HiSeq 2500 as the instrument used. A second roughly 7 to 11 cycle PCR used a sample-barcoded 5' primer and a J-beta primer mix. A template-switch 5' adaptor carrying 12 random nucleotides introduced a unique molecular identifier onto each TCR beta cDNA molecule. Each sample yielded at least 3 million CDR3-containing paired-end reads. The Mint cDNA synthesis kit, primed by a TRBC-specific oligonucleotide, was used to synthesize first-strand cDNA from all RNA. Following uracil-DNA glycosylase treatment, a first 18-cycle PCR with universal primers M1SS and BC2_uni_R was performed on all cDNA. Processing in the source paper ran as follows. For normalization, 1 million high-quality reads, each with a distinct molecular identifier, were randomly selected from each sample. Instead of being binned into consensus sequences, reads that shared molecular identifiers were thrown out. MiTCR, set to a Q25 quality threshold and the strictest error-elimination algorithm, was used for CDR3 identification, clonotype clustering and error correction. A nonparametric unseen species model using Euler transformation provided a lower-bound estimate of total TCR beta diversity. TCRdb itself trimmed the public reads at Q25 with fastp, ran MiXCR and retained productive beta chains. All rows with the same CDR3 protein become a single entry with the most common DNA and genes. The V and J calls shown here were made by TCRdb, not taken from the authors' results. The sample contains roughly 1,800,000 distinct CDR3 sequences, roughly 52% of them found a single time. The ten biggest clones cover roughly 2.1% of the sample.

As for this clonotype: Its antigen is not yet known. No base quality values were provided; no much bigger clone lies one nucleotide off.

The 39 donors, aged about 6 to 95 years, were systemically healthy Caucasian individuals from Russia. Each donor gave about 10 milliliters of peripheral blood, drawn into EDTA-treated Vacutainer tubes. Ficoll-Paque density-gradient centrifugation was used to isolate PBMCs, with at least 6 million obtained per sample. Trizol reagent was used to extract total RNA from PBMCs, with at least 5.5 micrograms per sample. The percentages of naive CD45RAhigh/CD27high T cells were determined by flow cytometry on a PBMC aliquot from every donor. Trimming removed 5 bases from V and 2 bases from J, leaving 19 bases between the germline ends. CDR1 DFQATT and CDR2 SNEGSKA are derived from the germline V gene (reference sequence). Taken from cysteine to phenylalanine, the CDR3 has 15 residues. Solely the CDR3 DNA is kept, with 45 bases framed from the first base.

The TCR sequence derives from a middle-aged woman in good health. The sequencing input was blood. Rearrangement joined TRBV20-1 to TRBJ2-7; TRBD2 could be the D gene, as 5 bases match. The CDR3 loop reads CSAAAEASWTYEQYF. The nucleotide sequence is TGCAGTGCTGCGGCGGAGGCAAGCTGGACCTACGAGCAGTACTTC.